These 25 T cell receptor beta chains were all obtained from the same sample, sequenced in a study of graft-versus-host responses after intestinal transplantation. Data came from immunoSEQ multiplex PCR; TCRdb stores just in-frame clones and leaves some out. The table shows about 86,000 clones, with around 90% occurring only once. These receptors have no identified antigens. The sample here was unstimulated CD8+ T cells sorted from spleen or lymph node cells, taken before intestinal transplant. Source of these receptors: a human donor who received an intestinal transplant.

This rearrangement joins TRBV7-2 to TRBJ2-7, with 9 bases fitting TRBD1. This CDR3 has 15 amino acids. CDR1 and CDR2 from the germline V gene are SGHTA and FQGNSA. Trimming took 3 bases from V and 2 from J; bases not matched to a gene: 5. Here the CDR3 DNA reads TGTGCCAGCAGCTTGAGGGGACAGGGCACCTACGAGCAGTACTTC. As protein: CASSLRGQGTYEQYF.

This clone was observed once. The V and J genes are TRBV10-1 and TRBJ2-1, with TRBD1 matching 7 bases. The V segment lost 8 bases and the J segment 7 bases; nucleotides outside the gene matches: 11. Germline values: CDR1 WNHNN, CDR2 SYGVQD (reference sequence). CDR3 length: 14 amino acids. DNA for the CDR3: TGCGCCAGCGGAAGGACAGGCTTGAAGAATGAGCAGTTCTTC. Protein: CASGRTGLKNEQFF.

This clone was observed a few times. The V call is TRBV4-1, the J call TRBJ2-7; possible D gene TRBD2, 6 bases. Trimming took off 1 base at V and 5 bases at J, with 9 bases between the two ends. The CDR3 has 13 amino acids. CDR1 and CDR2 from the germline V gene are MGHRA and YSYEKL. The CDR3 protein is CASSQASVDEQYF. DNA for the CDR3: TGCGCCAGCAGCCAAGCTAGCGTGGACGAGCAGTACTTC.

The chain combines TRBV6-6 with TRBJ2-5; D not certain. Trimming took off 2 bases at V and 4 bases at J, with 11 bases between the two ends. CDR1 is MNHNY, CDR2 SVGAGI, per germline (reference sequence). CDR3 length: 14 residues. This CDR3 is CASSYPPPLETQYF. Written as DNA, the CDR3 is TGTGCCAGCAGTTACCCCCCCCCACTAGAGACCCAGTACTTC.

The sample holds one count of this clone. The chain joins TRBV4-3 to TRBJ1-1; D is unresolved. The V end was cut by 4 bases, the J end by 1 base, with 7 bases between. Germline lookup yields CDR1 LGHNA and CDR2 YSLEER. This CDR3 contains 13 residues. This CDR3 reads CASSLTGNTEAFF. The CDR3 DNA reads as TGCGCCAGCAGCCTGACGGGGAACACTGAAGCTTTCTTT.

This clone was observed a handful of times. V gene TRBV7-9 combines with J gene TRBJ2-2; D is undetermined. Germline V gene sequence: CDR1 SEHNR, CDR2 FQNEAQ (reference sequence). The V end lost 8 bases, the J end lost 6 bases, and 19 bases lay between the germline ends. The CDR3 consists of 15 residues. The CDR3 sequence is CASQALQTSPGELFF. The CDR3 bases are TGTGCCAGCCAGGCGCTCCAGACCTCCCCCGGGGAGCTGTTTTTT.

The V call is TRBV4-1, the J call TRBJ2-7; 10 nucleotides align to TRBD1. The J segment lost 0 bases and the V segment lost 4 bases, leaving 0 bases of the junction unmatched. The CDR3 totals 14 residues. CDR1 MGHRA and CDR2 YSYEKL come from the germline V gene. CDR3 region: CASSRTGGSYEQYF. CDR3 bases: TGCGCCAGCAGCCGGACAGGGGGCTCCTACGAGCAGTACTTC.

V is TRBV27 and J is TRBJ1-5; a possible D gene is TRBD1 (5 bases). This CDR3 is built from 13 residues. V lost 5 bases and J lost 7, with 12 bases in between. The V gene's germline CDR1 is MNHEY and CDR2 SMNVEV (reference sequence). The CDR3 is CASSRGEGQPQHF. The CDR3 DNA sequence: TGTGCCAGCAGTAGGGGCGAAGGCCAGCCCCAGCATTTT.

This rearrangement joins TRBV2 to TRBJ1-2; 12 nucleotides align to TRBD1. Germline CDR1 and CDR2: SNHLY and FYNNEI. The CDR3 has 17 amino acids. V lost 3 bases, J lost 4 bases, and 9 bases stayed unmatched. The CDR3 loop reads CASSEGSGTGGPYGYTF. The CDR3 coding sequence is TGTGCCAGCAGTGAGGGGTCAGGGACAGGGGGCCCCTATGGCTACACCTTC.

The chain is built from TRBV5-5 and TRBJ2-7; 7 bases are a match to TRBD1. The CDR3 is made up of 14 amino acids. V lost 0 bases and J lost 5; bases outside the gene matches: 5. The germline V gene encodes CDR1 SGHKS and CDR2 YYEKEE (reference sequence). The DNA for the CDR3 is TGTGCCAGCAGCTTGGGAACAGGGGACCACGAGCAGTACTTC. Protein: CASSLGTGDHEQYF.

DNA of the CDR3: TGTGCCAGCAGCCACTATTTTTCCCCGACTAGCGGAAGCTACGAGCAGTACTTC. This gives the protein CASSHYFSPTSGSYEQYF. The V gene is TRBV7-2, the J gene TRBJ2-7; 9 bases are shared with TRBD2. Germline lookup yields CDR1 SGHTA and CDR2 FQGNSA. J lost 3 bases, V lost 5 bases, and 17 bases had no gene match. There are 18 residues in the CDR3.

This clone showed up just once. This chain uses TRBV6-5 with TRBJ1-3; 10 bases match TRBD1. V lost 6 bases to trimming and J lost 2 bases; unmatched junction nucleotides: 4. CDR3 length equals 15 residues. Germline values: CDR1 MNHEY, CDR2 SVGAGI. The CDR3 reads CASRTGTGAGNTIYF. DNA of the CDR3: TGTGCCAGCAGAACCGGGACAGGGGCTGGAAACACCATATATTTT.

The rearrangement links TRBV27 to TRBJ2-7; 7 bases match TRBD2. This CDR3 spans 17 amino acids. From germline, CDR1 is MNHEY and CDR2 SMNVEV (reference sequence). With V trimmed by 5 bases and J by 2 bases, 15 bases remained unmatched. The CDR3 coding sequence is TGTGCCAGCAGTCCCTCCCCCCTCGGAGCGGGAACCTACGAGCAGTACTTC. Encoded protein: CASSPSPLGAGTYEQYF.

The chain has TRBV29-1 and TRBJ2-5, with D perhaps TRBD1 (6 bases). The CDR3 runs to 12 residues. Looked up from germline, CDR1 is SQVTM and CDR2 is ANQGSEA. The germline V and J ends were trimmed by 4 bases and 4 bases, with 10 bases remaining between them. The DNA for the CDR3 is TGCAGCGTTGCAGGGGTGGGAGAGACCCAGTACTTC. Protein sequence: CSVAGVGETQYF.

This chain joins TRBV27 and TRBJ2-3; the match to TRBD2 covers 8 bases. Germline-derived CDR1 and CDR2 are MNHEY and SMNVEV (reference sequence). This CDR3 contains 16 residues. V shed 7 bases and J 4 bases; nucleotides not matched to a gene: 13. CDR3 coding DNA: TGTGCCAGCACCCGGGCCCTAGCGGGTCCCTCAGATACGCAGTATTTT. Amino acids: CASTRALAGPSDTQYF.

Here the CDR3 reads CASSQGTGTDTQYF. The DNA for the CDR3 is TGCGCCAGCAGCCAAGGGACAGGGACAGATACGCAGTATTTT. This rearrangement joins TRBV4-1 to TRBJ2-3, with TRBD1 matching 8 bases. Germline CDR1 is MGHRA and CDR2 is YSYEKL. Germline trimming cut 1 base from V and 3 bases from J; bases unmatched to any gene: 0. CDR3 length: 14 residues.

In this sample, this clone turned up once. The chain employs TRBV15 and TRBJ2-2; TRBD1 matches at 9 bases. The length of the CDR3 is 16 residues. Germline V lookup: CDR1 LNHNV, CDR2 YYDKDF (reference sequence). V lost 4 bases, J lost 0 bases, and 3 bases stayed unmatched. CDR3 sequence (DNA): TGTGCCACCAGCATGGACAGGGGCCCGAACACCGGGGAGCTGTTTTTT. This gives the protein CATSMDRGPNTGELFF.

The V call is TRBV28, the J call TRBJ2-3, with 7 bases that match TRBD1. Germline V CDR1 and CDR2: MDHEN, SYDVKM. CDR3 length: 16 residues. V was clipped by 5 bases and J by 1 base; unmatched bases: 9. CDR3 bases: TGTGCCAGCAGTCCTGACAGGGCAGGGGGCACAGATACGCAGTATTTT. It specifies CASSPDRAGGTDTQYF.

J is TRBJ2-1 and V is TRBV5-6; D may be TRBD2 (5 bases). CDR3 length: 14 residues. Germline assignment: CDR1 SGHDT and CDR2 YYEEEE. Trimming removed 0 bases from V and 3 bases from J, with 7 bases in between. The CDR3: CASSLAGNYNEQFF. The DNA for the CDR3 is TGTGCCAGCAGCTTGGCCGGGAACTACAATGAGCAGTTCTTC.

In nucleotides, the CDR3 is TGCGCCAGCAGCTTGAGACAGGGGGATGAAAAACTGTTTTTT. Protein: CASSLRQGDEKLFF. The chain couples TRBV5-1 to TRBJ1-4; 9 bases are a match to TRBD1. The CDR3 is made up of 14 amino acids. Trimming at V came to 1 base and at J to 6 bases, leaving 1 base not matched to a gene. The V gene's germline CDR1 is SGHRS and CDR2 YFSETQ.

This clone was found once. CDR3 coding DNA: TGTGCCAGCAGCTTAGTAGACAATGAGCAGTTCTTC. This gives the protein CASSLVDNEQFF. This sequence joins TRBV7-6 and TRBJ2-1; D not certain. V shed 1 base and J shed 5 bases, with 3 bases lying between them. Germline-derived CDR1 and CDR2 are SGHVS and FNYEAQ. The CDR3 extends over 12 amino acids.

The V gene is TRBV4-3, the J gene TRBJ2-7; 13 bases match TRBD2. Germline V gene lookup returns CDR1 LGHNA and CDR2 YSLEER. The CDR3 is made up of 15 amino acids. The J segment lost 2 bases and the V segment lost 4 bases, leaving 2 bases of the junction unmatched. Here the CDR3 reads CASSLGTSGAYEQYF. As DNA, the CDR3 is TGCGCCAGCAGCCTCGGGACTAGCGGGGCCTACGAGCAGTACTTC.

The chain recombines TRBV30 with TRBJ1-5; D is uncertain. V lost 2 bases, J lost 7 bases, and 12 bases lay in between. Germline V gene data show CDR1 as GTSNPN and CDR2 as SVGIG (reference sequence). The CDR3 is 13 residues long. The DNA for the CDR3 is TGTGCCTGGAGTTTCTCGGGAGGACAGCCCCAGCATTTT. This codes for CAWSFSGGQPQHF.

The chain combines TRBV4-3 with TRBJ2-1; D gene ambiguous. This CDR3 is built from 15 residues. In germline, CDR1 is LGHNA, CDR2 YSLEER. Trimming stripped 1 base from V and 2 bases from J, with 9 bases between. CDR3 sequence: CASSQARQTYNEQFF. CDR3 bases: TGCGCCAGCAGCCAAGCCAGGCAGACCTACAATGAGCAGTTCTTC.

The chain employs TRBV7-9 and TRBJ1-1; the match to TRBD1 covers 7 bases. Trimming removed 1 base from V and 11 bases from J; junction bases left unmatched: 10. The CDR3 is 14 amino acids. CDR1 SEHNR and CDR2 FQNEAQ come from the germline V gene (reference sequence). In DNA form, the CDR3 reads TGTGCCAGCAGCTTAGGGTCTACAGGGGCCGAGGCTTTCTTT. Protein sequence: CASSLGSTGAEAFF. Based on the CDR3 plus reference TRBV7-9 and TRBJ1-1, the full variable domain is DTGVSQNPRHKITKRGQNVTFRCDPISEHNRLYWYRQTLGQGPEFLTYFQNEAQLEKSRLLSDRFSAERPKGSFSTLEIQRTEQGDSAMYLCASSLGSTGAEAFFGQGTRLTVV.